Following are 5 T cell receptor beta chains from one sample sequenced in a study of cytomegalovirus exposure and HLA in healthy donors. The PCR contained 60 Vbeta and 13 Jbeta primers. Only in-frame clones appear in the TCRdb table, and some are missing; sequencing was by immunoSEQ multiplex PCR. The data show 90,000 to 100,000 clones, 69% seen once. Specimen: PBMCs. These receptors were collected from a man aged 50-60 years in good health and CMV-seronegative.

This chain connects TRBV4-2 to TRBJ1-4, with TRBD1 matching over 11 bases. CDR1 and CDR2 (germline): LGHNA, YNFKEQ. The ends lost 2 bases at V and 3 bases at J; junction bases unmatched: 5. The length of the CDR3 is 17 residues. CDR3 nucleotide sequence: TGTGCCAGCAGCCAACCACCGGGACAGGGGGCTAATGAAAAACTGTTTTTT. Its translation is CASSQPPGQGANEKLFF.

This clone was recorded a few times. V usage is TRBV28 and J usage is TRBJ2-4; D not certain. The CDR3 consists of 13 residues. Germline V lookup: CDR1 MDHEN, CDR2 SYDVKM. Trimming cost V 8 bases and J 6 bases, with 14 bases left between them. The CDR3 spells CASRPPFGNIQYF. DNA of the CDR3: TGTGCCAGCCGTCCTCCCTTCGGAAACATTCAGTACTTC.

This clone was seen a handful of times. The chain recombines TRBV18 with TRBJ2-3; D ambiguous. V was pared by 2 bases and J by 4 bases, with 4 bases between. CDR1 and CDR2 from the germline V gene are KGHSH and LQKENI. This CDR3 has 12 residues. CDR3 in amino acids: CASSPTSDTQYF. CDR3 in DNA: TGTGCCAGCTCACCAACATCAGATACGCAGTATTTT.

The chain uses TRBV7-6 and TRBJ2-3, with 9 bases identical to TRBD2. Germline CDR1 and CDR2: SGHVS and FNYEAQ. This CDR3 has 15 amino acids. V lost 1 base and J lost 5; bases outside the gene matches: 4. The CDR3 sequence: CASSLGLAGQDTQYF. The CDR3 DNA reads TGTGCCAGCAGCTTAGGTCTAGCGGGGCAAGATACGCAGTATTTT. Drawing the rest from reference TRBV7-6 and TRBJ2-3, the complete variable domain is GAGVSQSPRYKVTKRGQDVALRCDPISGHVSLYWYRQALGQGPEFLTYFNYEAQQDKSGLPNDRFSAERPEGSISTLTIQRTEQRDSAMYRCASSLGLAGQDTQYFGPGTRLTVL.

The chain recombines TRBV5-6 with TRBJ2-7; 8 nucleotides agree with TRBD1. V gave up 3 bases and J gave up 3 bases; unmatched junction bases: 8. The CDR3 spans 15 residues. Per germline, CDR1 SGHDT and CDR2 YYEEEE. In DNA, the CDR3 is TGTGCCAGCAGCTCCGCAGGGACAGGAGTCTACGAGCAGTACTTC. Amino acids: CASSSAGTGVYEQYF.